Following are 25 T cell receptor beta chains from one sample sequenced in a study of blood T cell repertoires in COVID-19. The data were produced by immunoSEQ multiplex PCR, yet TCRdb's version contains in-frame clones alone and is incomplete. Seen here are 330,000 or so clones, roughly 87% observed once, and the top ten hold approximately 10%. Material for sequencing was peripheral blood. The receptors come from a young man with COVID-19, enrolled during active disease.

The table lists this clone with a count of one. In DNA form, the CDR3 reads TGTGCCAGTAGGTCGACAGGGGACTACGAGCAGTACTTC. Its protein product is CASRSTGDYEQYF. The chain carries TRBV19 and TRBJ2-7, with TRBD1 identical over 8 bases. J gave up 3 bases and V 6 bases, and 4 bases lay outside the gene matches. This CDR3 is built from 13 residues. CDR1 is LNHDA, CDR2 SQIVND, per germline (reference sequence).

The CDR3 region is CASSPGTGTNTEAFF. For the CDR3, the DNA is TGTGCCAGCAGTCCCGGGACAGGGACGAACACTGAAGCTTTCTTT. The rearrangement links TRBV6-5 to TRBJ1-1, with 9 bases lining up with TRBD1. With V trimmed by 5 bases and J by 1 base, 5 bases remained unmatched. There are 15 residues in the CDR3. Germline CDR1 MNHEY, CDR2 SVGAGI.

This clone came up once. The V gene is TRBV30, the J gene TRBJ2-7; D is perhaps TRBD1 (5 bases). Germline V lookup: CDR1 GTSNPN, CDR2 SVGIG (reference sequence). The CDR3 is made up of 13 amino acids. V lost 1 base to trimming and J lost 4 bases, with 11 bases between them. The CDR3 loop is CAWSGSRGYEQYF. As DNA, the CDR3 is TGTGCCTGGAGTGGCAGTAGGGGTTACGAGCAGTACTTC.

The V gene is TRBV2, the J gene TRBJ2-5, with TRBD2 matching over 7 bases. V was pared by 4 bases and J by 4 bases, with 6 bases of the junction left unmatched. The CDR3 length is 14 residues. Germline CDR1 reads SNHLY; CDR2 reads FYNNEI. The CDR3 sequence is CASSANGGSETQYF. CDR3 DNA sequence: TGTGCCAGCAGTGCAAACGGGGGGTCAGAGACCCAGTACTTC.

The chain uses TRBV6-5 and TRBJ2-7; D is possibly TRBD1 (6 bases). Looked up from germline, CDR1 is MNHEY and CDR2 is SVGAGI. Between the trimmed V and J ends, which lost 7 bases and 0 bases, there was a span of 13 bases. There are 14 residues in the CDR3. For the CDR3, the DNA is TGTGCCAGCAATAAAGGACAGAACTCCTACGAGCAGTACTTC. Its protein product is CASNKGQNSYEQYF.

The CDR3 nucleotides are TGCAGCGTTGACGGACTAGCGGGGGATAGCTCCTACAATGAGCAGTTCTTC. Translation gives CSVDGLAGDSSYNEQFF. This sequence joins TRBV29-1 and TRBJ2-1; 13 bases match TRBD2. Per germline, CDR1 SQVTM and CDR2 ANQGSEA. The CDR3 is made up of 17 amino acids. V shed 3 bases and J 0 bases; nucleotides not matched to a gene: 5.

This chain connects TRBV14 to TRBJ2-3; 8 bases agree with TRBD2. Germline V gives CDR1 SGHDN, CDR2 FVKESK. The CDR3 runs 18 residues. V was clipped by 4 bases and J by 0 bases; unmatched bases: 12. CDR3 sequence: CASSPYWVAGSSTDTQYF. CDR3 sequence (DNA): TGTGCCAGCAGCCCGTATTGGGTAGCGGGGAGTAGCACAGATACGCAGTATTTT.

The chain employs TRBV19 and TRBJ1-1; 7 bases map to TRBD1. The CDR3 is 16 amino acids. Trimming removed 5 bases from V and 4 bases from J; junction bases left unmatched: 13. Looked up from germline, CDR1 is LNHDA and CDR2 is SQIVND (reference sequence). The CDR3 nucleotides are TGTGCCAGTAGTTCCAGGGGGACAGTTAAGGGCACTGAAGCTTTCTTT. This gives the protein CASSSRGTVKGTEAFF.

This chain links TRBV19 with TRBJ2-6, with D tentatively TRBD1 (5 bases). Germline V gene data show CDR1 as LNHDA and CDR2 as SQIVND (reference sequence). The CDR3 length is 17 residues. Trimming shortened V by 5 bases and J by 0 bases, and 14 bases separated the two germline ends. CDR3 sequence: CASSFKGFGSGANVLTF. The CDR3 DNA reads as TGTGCCAGTAGTTTTAAGGGGTTTGGCTCTGGGGCCAACGTCCTGACTTTC.

This clone was detected only a few times. The chain joins TRBV7-8 to TRBJ1-1; no firm D call. The germline CDR1 and CDR2 sequences are SGHVS and FQNEAQ. V was pared by 4 bases and J by 1 base, with 10 bases between. CDR3 length: 14 residues. The CDR3 protein is CASSSTPGNTEAFF. The DNA for the CDR3 is TGTGCCAGCAGCTCAACCCCAGGGAACACTGAAGCTTTCTTT.

The chain couples TRBV24-1 to TRBJ1-2; 8 bases fit TRBD1. The ends lost 0 bases at V and 1 base at J; junction bases unmatched: 3. Germline loops: CDR1 KGHDR, CDR2 SFDVKD. The CDR3 is 16 amino acids. The DNA for the CDR3 is TGTGCCACCAGTGATTTGGAGGGGACAGGTAACTATGGCTACACCTTC. This translates into CATSDLEGTGNYGYTF.

This clone was seen a single time. The V call is TRBV30, the J call TRBJ2-1; 11 bases align to TRBD2. Germline CDR1 is GTSNPN and CDR2 is SVGIG (reference sequence). This CDR3 has 14 amino acids. Trimming removed 4 bases from V and 4 bases from J; junction bases left unmatched: 3. CDR3 coding DNA: TGTGCCTGGACCGGGACTAGCGGATACAATGAGCAGTTCTTC. Protein sequence: CAWTGTSGYNEQFF.

The rearrangement links TRBV7-8 to TRBJ2-1; 8 bases fit TRBD1. Per germline, CDR1 SGHVS and CDR2 FQNEAQ. The CDR3 has 15 residues. Trimming took 5 bases from V and 2 from J; bases not matched to a gene: 5. CDR3 protein: CASSLQGATYNEQFF. The DNA of the CDR3 is TGTGCCAGCAGCCTCCAGGGGGCGACCTACAATGAGCAGTTCTTC.

The chain recombines TRBV6-5 with TRBJ2-7; D remains ambiguous. The CDR3 has 14 amino acids. Germline V gene lookup returns CDR1 MNHEY and CDR2 SVGAGI. The V end was cut by 0 bases, the J end by 2 bases, with 8 bases between. The DNA for the CDR3 is TGTGCCAGCAGTTACTCTCCGGTGGCCTACGAGCAGTACTTC. Protein product: CASSYSPVAYEQYF.

The rearrangement joins TRBV4-3 to TRBJ2-7, with 9 bases identical to TRBD1. From germline, CDR1 is LGHNA and CDR2 YSLEER. This CDR3 is built from 15 residues. After removal of 0 bases from V and 4 bases from J, the junction contained 4 bases not matched to a gene. This CDR3 reads CASSQDFGQGYEQYF. DNA of the CDR3: TGCGCCAGCAGCCAAGATTTCGGACAGGGGTACGAGCAGTACTTC.

This chain links TRBV11-2 with TRBJ1-2, with a tentative D call TRBD1 (5 bases). Germline CDR1 SGHAT, CDR2 FQNNGV. The ends were cut back, 8 bases at V and 5 bases at J, with 18 bases in the middle. The CDR3 sequence is 14 residues long. The CDR3 region is CASHHGGGYYGYTF. In DNA, the CDR3 is TGTGCCAGCCACCACGGGGGAGGTTATTATGGCTACACCTTC.

The chain links TRBV25-1 to TRBJ2-1; possibly TRBD1 for D (5 bases). There are 17 residues in the CDR3. Trimming stripped 2 bases from V and 6 bases from J, with 20 bases between. Germline V lookup: CDR1 MGHDK, CDR2 SYGVNS. The CDR3 protein is CASSEHMTAQDGNEQFF. The CDR3 coding sequence is TGTGCCAGCAGTGAACACATGACAGCTCAGGACGGCAATGAGCAGTTCTTC. The full variable domain, its missing parts supplied by reference TRBV25-1 and TRBJ2-1, is EADIYQTPRYLVIGTGKKITLECSQTMGHDKMYWYQQDPGMELHLIHYSYGVNSTEKGDLSSESTVSRIRTEHFPLTLESARPSHTSQYLCASSEHMTAQDGNEQFFGPGTRLTVL.

The chain is built from TRBV27 and TRBJ1-5; D call uncertain. This CDR3 has 13 residues. The V and J ends lost 1 base and 6 bases respectively, with 7 bases between them. Germline V gene sequence: CDR1 MNHEY, CDR2 SMNVEV (reference sequence). The CDR3 sequence: CASSLFRFQPQHF. The DNA for the CDR3 is TGTGCCAGCAGTTTATTCAGGTTTCAGCCCCAGCATTTT.

This chain links TRBV6-1 with TRBJ2-5; 12 nucleotides line up with TRBD2. Germline values: CDR1 MNHNS, CDR2 SASEGT. This CDR3 region has 18 residues. The junction had 11 bases not matched to a gene; V was cut back by 1 base and J by 5 bases. In DNA form, the CDR3 reads TGTGCCAGCAGTGAAGGGTGGCTAGCGGGAGGGGCCGGGGAGACCCAGTACTTC. Translated: CASSEGWLAGGAGETQYF.

V gene TRBV11-2 combines with J gene TRBJ1-2; D is undetermined. V was clipped by 4 bases and J by 2 bases, with 5 bases between them. This CDR3 region has 12 residues. Germline loops: CDR1 SGHAT, CDR2 FQNNGV. CDR3 DNA sequence: TGTGCCAGCAGCTCGGGGAACTATGGCTACACCTTC. It yields the protein CASSSGNYGYTF.

This clone was detected once. The chain is built from TRBV27 and TRBJ1-2, with 8 bases aligning to TRBD1. Germline CDR1 MNHEY, CDR2 SMNVEV (reference sequence). V shed 2 bases, J shed 6 bases, and the junction held 5 bases outside the gene matches. The CDR3 length is 14 residues. The CDR3 reads CASSLQGAWNGYTF. For the CDR3, the DNA is TGTGCCAGCAGTTTACAGGGGGCTTGGAATGGCTACACCTTC.

V is TRBV27 and J is TRBJ2-7; TRBD1 is a possible D gene (5 bases). The CDR3 length is 14 residues. Germline V lookup: CDR1 MNHEY, CDR2 SMNVEV (reference sequence). V was cut by 4 bases and J by 2 bases, with 12 bases left in between. Here the CDR3 reads CASSSRQSPYEQYF. CDR3 nucleotides: TGTGCCAGCAGTTCCCGACAGAGCCCCTACGAGCAGTACTTC.

CDR3 protein: CASSLAGLTEAFF. The DNA of the CDR3 is TGTGCCAGCAGCTTGGCAGGGTTGACTGAAGCTTTCTTT. J is TRBJ1-1 and V is TRBV5-6; the D gene is possibly TRBD1 (5 bases). This CDR3 has 13 amino acids. V shed 0 bases and J shed 5 bases, with 8 bases lying between them. Germline CDR1 is SGHDT and CDR2 is YYEEEE.

The chain has TRBV19 and TRBJ1-5; weak D call: TRBD1 (6 bases). Germline CDR1 LNHDA, CDR2 SQIVND (reference sequence). The CDR3 contains 15 residues. V was cut by 6 bases and J by 9 bases, with 21 bases left in between. The CDR3 DNA is TGTGCCAGTAGCCCAGGGGTAAGGGGATCGGGGCCCCAGCATTTT. It yields the protein CASSPGVRGSGPQHF.

This clone was observed once. The chain recombines TRBV18 with TRBJ1-5; no clear D. Germline V gene lookup returns CDR1 KGHSH and CDR2 LQKENI. Trimming cost V 9 bases and J 4 bases, with 13 bases left between them. This CDR3 has 13 residues. The chain's CDR3 is CASAWEGNQPQHF. In DNA, the CDR3 is TGTGCCAGTGCCTGGGAGGGAAATCAGCCCCAGCATTTT. Variable domain in full (rest from reference TRBV18 and TRBJ1-5): NAGVMQNPRHLVRRRGQEARLRCSPMKGHSHVYWYRQLPEEGLKFMVYLQKENIIDESGMPKERFSAEFPKEGPSILRIQQVVRGDSAAYFCASAWEGNQPQHFGDGTRLSIL.